A single sample gave rise to the 20 T cell receptor beta chains below, sequenced in a study of blood T cells in healthy people across ages. A J-beta primer mix and a sample-barcoded 5' primer were used in a second PCR of about 7 to 12 cycles. TCRdb used MiXCR to reprocess the 5' RACE reads, holding one entry per CDR3 protein. The data hold approximately 800,000 distinct CDR3 sequences, with about 61% observed a single time. Sequenced material: blood. All receptors derive from a man in his forties or fifties in good health.

The V call is TRBV6-5, the J call TRBJ2-1; D is tentatively TRBD1 or TRBD2 (5 bases each). Trimming left V 6 bases short and J 0 bases short, with 6 bases between. Per germline, CDR1 MNHEY and CDR2 SVGAGI. CDR3 length: 13 amino acids. DNA of the CDR3: TGTGCCAGCAGGAGGGGCTCCTACAATGAGCAGTTCTTC. This encodes CASRRGSYNEQFF.

Worth noting for this clonotype: Germline is not matched at one junction end, which may reflect a read error. In DNA form, the CDR3 reads TGTGCCATCAGTGATGAACAGGCGGTCGTGAACTATGGCTACACTTTC. Protein product: CAISDEQAVVNYGYTF. The V gene is TRBV10-3, the J gene TRBJ1-2; possible D gene TRBD1, 5 bases. Per the germline V gene, CDR1 is ENHRY and CDR2 is SYGVKD. The CDR3 consists of 16 residues.

The chain carries TRBV20-1 and TRBJ2-7; a possible D gene is TRBD2 (5 bases). This CDR3 has 15 amino acids. In germline, CDR1 is DFQATT, CDR2 SNEGSKA (reference sequence). Trimming took off 6 bases at V and 0 bases at J, with 18 bases between the two ends. The chain's CDR3 is CSARFDGSSSYEQYF. DNA for the CDR3: TGCAGTGCCCGCTTTGATGGGAGTTCCTCCTACGAGCAGTACTTC.

This clonotype was detected only a few times. This chain connects TRBV3-1 to TRBJ2-5; TRBD2 agrees at 14 bases. In germline, CDR1 is LGHDT, CDR2 YNNKEL (reference sequence). This CDR3 spans 17 amino acids. The ends lost 3 bases at V and 1 base at J; junction bases unmatched: 4. CDR3 sequence (DNA): TGTGCCAGCAGCCAGGGGACTAGCGGGAGACCCCAAGAGACCCAGTACTTC. Translating it yields CASSQGTSGRPQETQYF.

This chain joins TRBV6-2 or TRBV6-3 and TRBJ1-5; D not resolved. Trimming removed 6 bases from V and 2 bases from J, with 11 bases in between. The CDR3 consists of 14 residues. Germline values: CDR1 MNHEY, CDR2 SVGEGT. This chain's CDR3 is CASSFRAGNQPQHF. Here the CDR3 DNA reads TGTGCCAGCAGCTTTAGGGCAGGCAATCAGCCCCAGCATTTT.

The chain joins TRBV9 to TRBJ2-3; D not certain. This CDR3 contains 15 residues. V was shortened by 0 bases and J by 6 bases, with 14 bases between the two germline ends. Germline loops: CDR1 SGDLS, CDR2 YYNGEE. CDR3 DNA sequence: TGTGCCAGCAGCGTAGGGGTGGGGTGGACCGATACGCAGTATTTT. This sequence encodes CASSVGVGWTDTQYF.

This clonotype showed up just once. CDR3 nucleotide sequence: TGTGCCAGCAGTCCAGGCACTGGGACAGGGAAAAGCTCCTACGAGCAGTACTTC. This codes for CASSPGTGTGKSSYEQYF. The V and J genes are TRBV27 and TRBJ2-7, with 9 bases matching TRBD1. The J segment lost 0 bases and the V segment lost 5 bases, leaving 14 bases of the junction unmatched. The CDR3 is 18 amino acids. Germline CDR1 MNHEY, CDR2 SMNVEV (reference sequence).

The rearrangement joins TRBV3-1 to TRBJ1-1; 8 bases line up with TRBD1. The CDR3 is 12 amino acids. Germline V gene sequence: CDR1 LGHDT, CDR2 YNNKEL (reference sequence). Trimming removed 6 bases from V and 9 bases from J; junction bases left unmatched: 6. The DNA of the CDR3 is TGTGCCAGCAGTCAAAGGACAGGGAAAGCTTTCTTT. Translation: CASSQRTGKAFF.

This chain joins TRBV24-1 and TRBJ1-2; D ambiguous. Per the germline V gene, CDR1 is KGHDR and CDR2 is SFDVKD. The CDR3 runs 12 residues. V shed 3 bases and J shed 4 bases, with 5 bases lying between them. CDR3 coding DNA: TGTGCCACCAGTGATGGGAGCTATGGCTACACCTTC. Translation gives CATSDGSYGYTF.

J is TRBJ2-7 and V is TRBV28, with no clear D. Germline CDR1 and CDR2: MDHEN and SYDVKM. This CDR3 is 15 amino acids long. Trimming removed 7 bases from V and 1 base from J, with 17 bases in between. CDR3 amino acids: CASNERRAASYEQYF. The DNA of the CDR3 is TGTGCCAGCAACGAGCGCCGAGCAGCATCCTACGAGCAGTACTTC.

The sample holds one count of this clonotype. It is likely a read error, because the conserved phenylalanine at the end of the CDR3 is missing. V gene TRBV20-1 combines with J gene TRBJ1-5, with 8 bases that match TRBD1. J was trimmed by 6 bases and V by 0 bases; bases with no gene match: 7. The germline CDR1 and CDR2 sequences are DFQATT and SNEGSKA (reference sequence). The CDR3 extends over 15 amino acids. The CDR3 sequence: CSARDPGQGSQPQHL. The CDR3 nucleotides are TGCAGTGCTAGAGATCCCGGACAGGGAAGTCAGCCCCAGCATTTG.

This rearrangement joins TRBV25-1 to TRBJ1-2, with 9 bases matching TRBD1. Germline V lookup: CDR1 MGHDK, CDR2 SYGVNS. The CDR3 is made up of 14 amino acids. Trimming cost V 6 bases and J 7 bases; bases outside gene matches: 9. CDR3: CASRARDRDFGYTF. As DNA, the CDR3 is TGTGCCAGCAGGGCCCGGGACAGGGACTTTGGCTACACCTTC.

The chain has TRBV12-3 or TRBV12-4 and TRBJ1-4; D uncertain. V dropped 8 bases and J dropped 7 bases, with 17 bases sitting between them. There are 14 residues in the CDR3. CDR3 loop: CASGHWSVGEKLFF. The CDR3 DNA reads as TGTGCCAGCGGCCATTGGAGTGTAGGTGAAAAACTGTTTTTT.

This clonotype was counted a few times. The CDR3 loop reads CSGRESGANVLTF. The CDR3 DNA reads TGCAGCGGAAGAGAATCTGGGGCCAACGTCCTGACTTTC. The V and J genes are TRBV29-1 and TRBJ2-6; D gene uncertain. V dropped 7 bases and J dropped 1 base, with 8 bases sitting between them. The CDR3 extends over 13 amino acids. CDR1 and CDR2 (germline): SQVTM, ANQGSEA.

This clonotype was seen a few times. The V call is TRBV9, the J call TRBJ1-2; the D is unclear. V was cut by 3 bases and J by 6 bases, with 3 bases left in between. The CDR3 runs to 10 residues. Looked up from germline, CDR1 is SGDLS and CDR2 is YYNGEE. CDR3 nucleotides: TGTGCCAGCAGCGAGGATGGCTACACCTTC. It translates to CASSEDGYTF.

This chain links TRBV12-3 or TRBV12-4 with TRBJ1-5; TRBD1 is a possible D gene (5 bases). This CDR3 has 14 amino acids. Between the trimmed V and J ends, which lost 3 bases and 4 bases, there was a span of 10 bases. Here the CDR3 DNA reads TGTGCCAGCAGTTTCGAGACAGCTAATCAGCCCCAGCATTTT. It codes for CASSFETANQPQHF.

The V call is TRBV2, the J call TRBJ2-7; 7 bases match TRBD1. J lost 2 bases, V lost 7 bases, and 14 bases had no gene match. The CDR3 runs to 16 residues. Germline lookup yields CDR1 SNHLY and CDR2 FYNNEI. The CDR3 protein is CASTPKGAGATYEQYF. In nucleotides, the CDR3 is TGTGCCAGCACTCCTAAGGGGGCCGGAGCAACCTACGAGCAGTACTTC.

V usage is TRBV5-1 and J usage is TRBJ2-1; TRBD1 matches 8 bases. CDR1 and CDR2 from the germline V gene are SGHRS and YFSETQ. V trimming: 1 base; J trimming: 7 bases; junction bases outside the gene matches: 10. The CDR3 extends over 16 amino acids. The CDR3 region has the DNA TGCGCCAGCAGCTTGCTGGGACAGGAGCCCCGGAATGAGCAGTTCTTC. Its translation is CASSLLGQEPRNEQFF.

This chain connects TRBV3-1 to TRBJ1-5, with 7 bases matching TRBD1. V lost 5 bases, J lost 2 bases, and 6 bases stayed unmatched. Per the germline V gene, CDR1 is LGHDT and CDR2 is YNNKEL (reference sequence). This CDR3 region has 15 residues. The CDR3 here is CASSGGGSGNQPQHF. CDR3 DNA sequence: TGTGCCAGCAGCGGAGGGGGCAGCGGCAATCAGCCCCAGCATTTT.

The chain employs TRBV6-1 and TRBJ2-7; 7 bases agree with TRBD1. V shed 1 base, J shed 3 bases, and the junction held 12 bases outside the gene matches. Germline lookup yields CDR1 MNHNS and CDR2 SASEGT. There are 17 residues in the CDR3. The CDR3 sequence is CASSEGSTGSIFYEQYF. Written as DNA, the CDR3 is TGTGCCAGCAGTGAAGGATCGACAGGGTCTATTTTCTACGAGCAGTACTTC.